These T cell receptor beta chains were read from a single sample in a study of blood T cells in healthy people across ages. TCRdb reanalysed the 5' RACE reads using MiXCR and keeps one entry per CDR3 protein. The sample yields about 1.4 million distinct CDR3 sequences, around 59% seen once. Source material: blood. These TCRs come from a man younger than 35 in good health. Both conserved end residues are part of each CDR3. A D gene is named only where the DNA matches it firmly. Rows give clone size only sometimes, using once, few, many, or a class for an expanded clone.

J,V,D,size,CDR3,DNA
TRBJ2-7,TRBV4-1,-,-,CASSQVLASEQYF,TGCGCCAGCAGCCAAGTCTTAGCTTCCGAGCAGTACTTC
TRBJ2-5,TRBV3-1,TRBD2,-,CASSLQASGQETQYF,TGTGCCAGCAGCCTCCAGGCTAGCGGCCAAGAGACCCAGTACTTC
TRBJ2-1,TRBV6-4,TRBD2,-,CASSDGGATSGNNEQFF,TGTGCCAGCAGTGACGGAGGGGCGACTAGCGGGAACAATGAGCAGTTCTTC
TRBJ2-5,TRBV9,-,-,CASSVALGSGQETQYF,TGTGCCAGCAGCGTAGCTTTGGGAAGCGGTCAAGAGACCCAGTACTTC
TRBJ2-3,TRBV10-1,-,-,CASSAGESDTQYF,TGCGCCAGCAGTGCCGGAGAGTCCGATACGCAGTATTTT
TRBJ1-2,TRBV7-6,TRBD1,-,CASSYLPITGQPYGYTF,TGTGCCAGCAGCTACTTACCTATAACGGGACAGCCCTATGGCTACACCTTC
TRBJ1-2,TRBV3-1,TRBD1,-,CASTQGDLRGYTF,TGTGCCAGCACCCAGGGGGATCTACGAGGCTACACCTTC
TRBJ1-2,TRBV7-2,-,-,CASSLGGYRVSYGYTF,TGTGCCAGCAGCTTAGGTGGCTACAGGGTTTCCTATGGCTACACCTTC
TRBJ2-2,TRBV7-9,-,few,CASSLIGWELFF,TGTGCCAGCAGCTTGATTGGTTGGGAGCTGTTTTTT
TRBJ2-7,TRBV7-2,-,few,CASSLDLIDTIGSEQYF,TGTGCCAGCAGCTTAGATCTTATAGACACCATAGGGTCCGAGCAGTACTTC
TRBJ2-1,TRBV9,TRBD2,-,CASSDPGERGTYNEQFF,TGTGCCAGCAGCGACCCCGGGGAGCGGGGTACCTACAATGAGCAGTTCTTC
TRBJ2-7,TRBV29-1,TRBD2,-,CSVEVPAGGYEQYF,TGCAGCGTTGAGGTCCCAGCGGGGGGGTACGAGCAGTACTTC
TRBJ2-3,TRBV20-1,-,-,CSAKGWVDTDTRYF,TGCAGTGCTAAGGGGTGGGTCGACACAGATACGCGGTATTTT
TRBJ2-1,TRBV27,-,few,CASSPPGVAGEQFF,TGTGCCAGCAGTCCCCCTGGGGTAGCCGGTGAGCAGTTCTTC
TRBJ2-7,TRBV15,-,-,CATSRDRDHSIYEQYF,TGTGCCACCAGCAGAGATCGGGACCATTCCATCTACGAGCAGTACTTC
TRBJ2-1,TRBV6-2/TRBV6-3,TRBD2,-,CASAPTSGNNEQFF,TGTGCCAGCGCTCCGACTAGCGGAAACAATGAGCAGTTCTTC
TRBJ2-7,TRBV14,-,-,CASSPPSGYGYEQYF,TGTGCCAGCAGCCCTCCTTCGGGGTACGGCTACGAGCAGTACTTC
TRBJ2-3,TRBV12-5,-,-,CASGLTDTVSDTQYF,TGTGCTAGTGGTTTGACTGATACTGTTTCAGATACGCAGTATTTT
TRBJ2-1,TRBV7-2,TRBD1,-,CASSLRPRRYRQGVGNEQFF,TGTGCCAGCAGCTTACGCCCTCGTCGCTATCGACAGGGTGTTGGGAATGAGCAGTTCTTC
TRBJ2-3,TRBV20-1,TRBD2,-,CSADKLAGVTDTQYF,TGCAGTGCCGATAAACTAGCGGGAGTCACAGATACGCAGTATTTT
TRBJ2-7,TRBV7-8,-,few,CASSSPEVFYEQYF,TGTGCCAGCAGCTCGCCCGAGGTTTTTTACGAGCAGTACTTC
TRBJ2-3,TRBV5-1,-,-,CASSPIPSTDTQYF,TGCGCCAGCAGCCCCATCCCCAGCACAGATACGCAGTATTTT
TRBJ2-7,TRBV4-2,TRBD2,few,CASSSSGGFYEQYF,TGTGCCAGCAGCTCGAGCGGGGGCTTCTACGAGCAGTACTTC
TRBJ2-4,TRBV15,TRBD2,-,CATSLIGTSGEYGKNIQYF,TGTGCCACCAGCCTTATCGGGACTAGCGGAGAGTACGGTAAAAACATTCAGTACTTC
TRBJ1-1,TRBV15,-,-,CATSKGQLANTEAFF,TGTGCCACCAGCAAGGGACAACTTGCGAACACTGAAGCTTTCTTT
TRBJ2-7,TRBV6-1,-,few,CVGGSYEQYF,TGTGTCGGTGGTTCCTACGAGCAGTACTTC
TRBJ2-7,TRBV6-5,-,-,CASSHYGTRGEQYF,TGTGCCAGCAGTCACTATGGCACGAGGGGCGAACAGTACTTC
TRBJ2-7,TRBV28,TRBD2,-,CASSSDYGTTYEQYF,TGTGCCAGCAGTTCCGACTACGGGACTACCTACGAGCAGTACTTC
TRBJ2-7,TRBV3-1,-,few,CASSQGLGYLYEQYF,TGTGCCAGCAGCCAAGGGCTAGGCTACCTCTACGAGCAGTACTTC
TRBJ1-2,TRBV6-5,-,-,CASSYTGYTF,TGTGCCAGCAGTTACACTGGCTACACCTTC
TRBJ2-1,TRBV6-6,-,few,CASSYSGPEQFF,TGTGCCAGCAGTTACTCCGGTCCTGAGCAGTTCTTC